These 9 T cell receptor beta chains originate from one sample sequenced in a study of T cells in localized non-small cell lung cancer. Generated by immunoSEQ multiplex PCR, the TCRdb table keeps only in-frame clones and is missing some. The sample records roughly 4,700 clones, about 21% being singletons. This specimen was lung tumor tissue, taken before any cancer treatment. The receptor source for this set is a female donor over 55 with stage I lung adenocarcinoma.

Only a few counts were recorded for this clone. The chain links TRBV18 to TRBJ1-1, with 8 bases matching TRBD1. CDR1 and CDR2 from the germline V gene are KGHSH and LQKENI. Trimming removed 5 bases from V and 11 bases from J; junction bases left unmatched: 13. The CDR3 spans 14 residues. The CDR3: CASSSNRDRRDAFF. CDR3 DNA: TGTGCCAGCTCATCTAACCGGGACAGGAGAGATGCTTTCTTT.

The rearrangement joins TRBV23-1 to TRBJ2-7; D assignment may be TRBD1 or TRBD2 (6 bases each). Being an ORF, TRBV23-1 has a function that is uncertain. Trimming cost V 5 bases and J 0 bases, with 17 bases left between them. The CDR3 covers 16 residues. The chain's CDR3 is CASSGGHGGSSYEQYF. The CDR3 region has the DNA TGCGCCAGCAGTGGGGGCCACGGGGGAAGCTCCTACGAGCAGTACTTC.

This clone has more than one count but fewer than ten. The V gene is TRBV11-3, the J gene TRBJ2-1; D not resolved. From germline, CDR1 is SGHNT and CDR2 YENEEA. Deletions cut 2 bases from V and 0 bases from J, with 11 bases between. This CDR3 is 16 amino acids long. The CDR3 DNA sequence: TGTGCCAGCAGCTTAACCGCAGCCCCCTCCTACAATGAGCAGTTCTTC. Translation: CASSLTAAPSYNEQFF.

By share, this clone counts as medium-sized. The chain combines TRBV11-3 with TRBJ2-1; TRBD1 matches at 9 bases. Per the germline V gene, CDR1 is SGHNT and CDR2 is YENEEA. The CDR3 length is 16 residues. Losses at the gene ends were 5 bases for V and 1 base for J; bases not matched to a gene: 6. The CDR3 sequence is CASSRKTGGSYNEQFF. CDR3 DNA: TGTGCCAGCAGCCGAAAGACAGGGGGTTCCTACAATGAGCAGTTCTTC.

The genes are TRBV23-1 and TRBJ2-3; D is uncertain. TRBV23-1 is an ORF, and what it does is uncertain. The CDR3 is 14 residues long. V was shortened by 6 bases and J by 2 bases, with 12 bases between the two germline ends. Here the CDR3 reads CASSPGDPTDTQYF. Here the CDR3 DNA reads TGCGCCAGCAGCCCAGGAGATCCCACAGATACGCAGTATTTT.

In this sample, this clone turned up a few times. J is TRBJ1-1 and V is TRBV6-8, with D perhaps matching TRBD1 (6 bases). The CDR3 runs 14 residues. Trimming shortened V by 4 bases and J by 4 bases, and 13 bases separated the two germline ends. Germline V gene lookup returns CDR1 MNHGY and CDR2 SAAAGT. The CDR3 DNA reads TGTGCCAGCAGTTTATCCAGGGGAGTCACTGAAGCTTTCTTT. Translation: CASSLSRGVTEAFF.

This clone has more than one count but fewer than ten. The rearrangement joins TRBV19 to TRBJ1-5, with 9 positions matching TRBD1. The junction had 5 bases not matched to a gene; V was cut back by 3 bases and J by 2 bases. This CDR3 region has 16 residues. Germline lookup yields CDR1 LNHDA and CDR2 SQIVND (reference sequence). CDR3 protein: CASSMGQGRGNQPQHF. DNA for the CDR3: TGTGCCAGTAGTATGGGACAGGGTCGGGGCAATCAGCCCCAGCATTTT.

By sample fraction, this clone is medium-sized. The J gene is TRBJ2-1, the V gene TRBV6-8, with 9 bases lining up with TRBD1. CDR1 and CDR2 from the germline V gene are MNHGY and SAAAGT. J lost 7 bases, V lost 6 bases, and 4 bases had no gene match. The CDR3 is made up of 13 amino acids. The CDR3 DNA reads as TGTGCCAGCAGCCGGACAGGGGTAAATGAGCAGTTCTTC. Its protein product is CASSRTGVNEQFF.

This clone was counted a few times. The chain uses TRBV11-3 and TRBJ1-6, with 7 bases matching TRBD1. Germline loops: CDR1 SGHNT, CDR2 YENEEA. The V segment lost 5 bases and the J segment 6 bases; nucleotides outside the gene matches: 7. The CDR3 spans 15 residues. The CDR3 protein is CASSPGTAVNSPLHF. The CDR3 nucleotides read TGTGCCAGCAGCCCGGGGACAGCTGTTAATTCACCCCTCCACTTT.